A selection of T cell receptor beta chains follows, all from one sample in a study of T cells in Graves' hyperthyroidism and ophthalmopathy. Using its own MiXCR run on the multiplex PCR reads, TCRdb lists one record per CDR3 protein. The sample has hundreds of thousands of distinct CDR3 sequences; around 13% are singletons. The source material was blood. The receptors stem from a woman between 50 and 59 years old with Graves' ophthalmopathy. The CDR3 runs from the conserved cysteine through the conserved F or W. The D gene is left open where the match is weak.

d_call: .
j_call: TRBJ1-6
v_call: TRBV25-1
cdr3_aa: CASSEGRVHNSPLHF

d_call: TRBD1
j_call: TRBJ1-2
v_call: TRBV12-3/TRBV12-4
cdr3_aa: CASRWGTGGNGYTF

d_call: TRBD1
j_call: TRBJ1-1
v_call: TRBV7-8
cdr3_aa: CASSTGTGGGTAEAFF

d_call: .
j_call: TRBJ2-6
v_call: TRBV10-3
cdr3_aa: CAISESTGANVLTF

d_call: .
j_call: TRBJ1-1
v_call: TRBV28
cdr3_aa: CAATGTDNTEAFF

d_call: TRBD2
j_call: TRBJ2-3
v_call: TRBV28
cdr3_aa: CASSPPGLAGGEFGTDTQYF

d_call: .
j_call: TRBJ1-2
v_call: TRBV3-1
cdr3_aa: CASSQVGTQYGYTF

d_call: .
j_call: TRBJ1-1
v_call: TRBV28
cdr3_aa: CASSFSTEAFF

d_call: TRBD2
j_call: TRBJ2-1
v_call: TRBV2
cdr3_aa: CASSGGWVGAAYNEQFF

d_call: TRBD2
j_call: TRBJ2-2
v_call: TRBV20-1
cdr3_aa: CSATGREGTGELFF

d_call: .
j_call: TRBJ1-1
v_call: TRBV12-3/TRBV12-4
cdr3_aa: CASSLRAEWFPEAFF

d_call: TRBD2
j_call: TRBJ2-7
v_call: TRBV4-2
cdr3_aa: CASSQGVGGRTTTYEQYF

d_call: TRBD2
j_call: TRBJ2-1
v_call: TRBV9
cdr3_aa: CASSITGTRNFNEQFF

d_call: TRBD2
j_call: TRBJ2-7
v_call: TRBV11-2
cdr3_aa: CGSSLGLAGAYEQYF

d_call: TRBD1
j_call: TRBJ2-4
v_call: TRBV6-1
cdr3_aa: CASSATTGTGVGIQYF

d_call: .
j_call: TRBJ2-7
v_call: TRBV20-1
cdr3_aa: CSARGGTNYEQYF

d_call: .
j_call: TRBJ2-1
v_call: TRBV4-3
cdr3_aa: CASSQDRGLTKQFF

d_call: .
j_call: TRBJ2-2
v_call: TRBV10-3
cdr3_aa: CAISAGQRSTGELFF

d_call: .
j_call: TRBJ2-1
v_call: TRBV19
cdr3_aa: CASSNWSGYPYNEQFF

d_call: .
j_call: TRBJ2-2
v_call: TRBV19
cdr3_aa: CASITGTSQTGTGELFF

d_call: TRBD2
j_call: TRBJ2-1
v_call: TRBV19
cdr3_aa: CASSIGAGAYPGNEQFF

d_call: .
j_call: TRBJ1-2
v_call: TRBV20-1
cdr3_aa: CSASESRFYGYTF

d_call: TRBD2
j_call: TRBJ2-1
v_call: TRBV2
cdr3_aa: CASSATSVVVNEQFF

d_call: TRBD1
j_call: TRBJ2-1
v_call: TRBV27
cdr3_aa: CASSIRTGRSSYNEQFF

d_call: .
j_call: TRBJ1-6
v_call: TRBV27
cdr3_aa: CASSSNTLLESPLHF

d_call: .
j_call: TRBJ2-3
v_call: TRBV27
cdr3_aa: CASSLSRISGTDTQYF

d_call: TRBD1
j_call: TRBJ2-5
v_call: TRBV12-3/TRBV12-4
cdr3_aa: CASSLNRGMETQYF

d_call: .
j_call: TRBJ1-4
v_call: TRBV3-1
cdr3_aa: CASSPRGSYEKLFF

d_call: .
j_call: TRBJ2-5
v_call: TRBV18
cdr3_aa: CASSPDRLGETQYF

d_call: .
j_call: TRBJ2-6
v_call: TRBV4-3
cdr3_aa: CASSQEPGSGANVLTF

d_call: TRBD2
j_call: TRBJ2-5
v_call: TRBV12-3/TRBV12-4
cdr3_aa: CASSLVTRREGTQYF

d_call: .
j_call: TRBJ1-4
v_call: TRBV20-1
cdr3_aa: CSARELPGGEKLFF

d_call: .
j_call: TRBJ1-2
v_call: TRBV20-1
cdr3_aa: CSAPDRTNYGYTF

d_call: .
j_call: TRBJ2-7
v_call: TRBV10-3
cdr3_aa: CAISETILYEQYF

d_call: .
j_call: TRBJ1-5
v_call: TRBV6-1
cdr3_aa: CASSQGLNSNQPQHF

d_call: TRBD2
j_call: TRBJ2-1
v_call: TRBV2
cdr3_aa: CASRVTSVVGNEQFF

d_call: .
j_call: TRBJ1-1
v_call: TRBV7-9
cdr3_aa: CASSLGSGAMTEAFF

d_call: TRBD2
j_call: TRBJ2-1
v_call: TRBV20-1
cdr3_aa: CSAGDWPAGEYNEQFF

d_call: .
j_call: TRBJ2-3
v_call: TRBV24-1
cdr3_aa: CATSLQPSSGENTQYF

d_call: .
j_call: TRBJ2-4
v_call: TRBV20-1
cdr3_aa: CSARDIRGAKNIQYF

d_call: TRBD2
j_call: TRBJ2-1
v_call: TRBV5-1
cdr3_aa: CASSEDGLAGLNEQFF

d_call: TRBD1
j_call: TRBJ2-7
v_call: TRBV20-1
cdr3_aa: CSARYRGEPSYEQYF

d_call: TRBD1
j_call: TRBJ1-1
v_call: TRBV6-2/TRBV6-3
cdr3_aa: CASSYMMGQPFPEAFF

d_call: .
j_call: TRBJ2-2
v_call: TRBV25-1
cdr3_aa: CASSEGVWENTGELFF

d_call: .
j_call: TRBJ1-1
v_call: TRBV5-1
cdr3_aa: CASSSRAARGTEAFF

d_call: .
j_call: TRBJ2-1
v_call: TRBV9
cdr3_aa: CASSSGPRLSYNEQFF

d_call: TRBD2
j_call: TRBJ2-1
v_call: TRBV5-1
cdr3_aa: CASSANLAGGIDEQFF

d_call: TRBD2
j_call: TRBJ2-1
v_call: TRBV6-5
cdr3_aa: CASSYSREGGNEQFF

d_call: .
j_call: TRBJ2-1
v_call: TRBV6-5
cdr3_aa: CASSYPGVREFVHEQFF

d_call: .
j_call: TRBJ1-5
v_call: TRBV6-2/TRBV6-3
cdr3_aa: CASSYGGAPKPQHF

d_call: .
j_call: TRBJ2-4
v_call: TRBV7-9
cdr3_aa: CASSFRGEGIQYF

d_call: TRBD2
j_call: TRBJ2-7
v_call: TRBV20-1
cdr3_aa: CSASPGPAGVEQYF

d_call: TRBD1
j_call: TRBJ1-2
v_call: TRBV18
cdr3_aa: CASSPLGTGINYGYTF

d_call: TRBD1
j_call: TRBJ1-5
v_call: TRBV19
cdr3_aa: CASSTTGGQPQHF

d_call: TRBD2
j_call: TRBJ2-1
v_call: TRBV24-1
cdr3_aa: CATSDQGLAGTVREQFF

d_call: TRBD1
j_call: TRBJ1-1
v_call: TRBV11-1
cdr3_aa: CASSYLGGGRGNTEAFF

d_call: .
j_call: TRBJ2-7
v_call: TRBV3-1
cdr3_aa: CASSQGDIAYEQYF

d_call: TRBD2
j_call: TRBJ2-3
v_call: TRBV20-1
cdr3_aa: CSAGGELAGGLADTQYF

d_call: .
j_call: TRBJ1-4
v_call: TRBV5-1
cdr3_aa: CASSLGSDEKLFF